This T cell receptor (beta chain) derives from a study of blood T cell repertoires in COVID-19. Background on the study: From T cells, B-cell-depleted T cells, or PBMCs came the material, which was cDNA or gDNA.

Assay used: immunoSEQ multiplex PCR; TCRdb lists only in-frame clones, some missing. The table shows 250,000 to 350,000 clones, with less than 85% occurring only once. The sequence was collected from a human donor with COVID-19, enrolled during active disease. The donor label of this sample is uncertain. Sample: peripheral blood.

CDR3 in DNA: TGTGCCAGCTCTCGGGAACAGGGGGCGAACACTGAAGCTTTCTTT. Amino acid sequence: CASSREQGANTEAFF. J is TRBJ1-1 and V is TRBV18; 9 bases fit TRBD1. Germline CDR1 reads KGHSH; CDR2 reads LQKENI. The CDR3 covers 15 residues. With V trimmed by 6 bases and J by 1 base, 6 bases remained unmatched.